These 14 T cell receptor beta chains came from one sample sequenced in a study of shared clonotypes between healthy human individuals. Sequencing used immunoSEQ multiplex PCR; TCRdb keeps in-frame clones, though not all of them. The data hold nearly 1,000,000 clones, with roughly 72% observed a single time. Sequencing was done on a sample of memory CD4+ T cells sorted from blood. The subset: CD45RA-negative fraction. All receptors derive from a man aged 18 to 30 in good health.

V usage is TRBV27 and J usage is TRBJ2-3; a possible D gene is TRBD2 (6 bases). V gave up 1 base and J gave up 2 bases, with 13 bases separating them. The CDR3 runs to 16 residues. From germline, CDR1 is MNHEY and CDR2 SMNVEV (reference sequence). The CDR3 DNA follows: TGTGCCAGCAGTTTATGGGCCGGGGGATACACAGATACGCAGTATTTT. It yields the protein CASSLWAGGYTDTQYF.

This chain links TRBV6-5 with TRBJ2-5; D assignment may be TRBD1 or TRBD2 (5 bases each). Trimming cost V 6 bases and J 3 bases, with 11 bases left between them. CDR1 MNHEY and CDR2 SVGAGI come from the germline V gene. This CDR3 is built from 13 residues. The CDR3 protein is CASRGTKKETQYF. In DNA, the CDR3 is TGTGCCAGCAGAGGGACGAAAAAAGAGACCCAGTACTTC.

This rearrangement joins TRBV6-1 to TRBJ1-1, with no clear D. CDR1 and CDR2 (germline): MNHNS, SASEGT. With 6 bases removed from V and 1 base from J, the gap between germline ends came to 12 bases. The CDR3 length is 14 residues. CDR3 DNA sequence: TGTGCCAGCAGGGAGGACCGGGGGAACACTGAAGCTTTCTTT. It codes for CASREDRGNTEAFF.

The chain couples TRBV7-3 to TRBJ2-6; D perhaps matches TRBD1 (7 bases). The CDR3 runs 18 residues. The ends were cut back, 3 bases at V and 0 bases at J, with 15 bases in the middle. Germline loops: CDR1 SGHTA, CDR2 FQGTGA. The CDR3 coding sequence is TGTGCCAGCAGCTTTCCGACAGGGCGGGGCTCTGGGGCCAACGTCCTGACTTTC. Its protein is CASSFPTGRGSGANVLTF.

The chain joins TRBV6-5 to TRBJ1-4, with 8 nucleotides matching TRBD1. Germline-derived CDR1 and CDR2 are MNHEY and SVGAGI. J gave up 8 bases and V 7 bases, and 9 bases lay outside the gene matches. The CDR3 covers 14 residues. CDR3 bases: TGTGCCAGCACCTCGGGACAGGCTGTCGAAAAACTGTTTTTT. Its protein product is CASTSGQAVEKLFF.

V gene TRBV28 combines with J gene TRBJ2-7; a weak D match, TRBD1 (5 bases). With 0 bases removed from V and 3 bases from J, the gap between germline ends came to 9 bases. The CDR3 runs 14 residues. From germline, CDR1 is MDHEN and CDR2 SYDVKM. The CDR3 protein is CASSLWGPNYEQYF. In nucleotides, the CDR3 is TGTGCCAGCAGTTTATGGGGGCCCAACTACGAGCAGTACTTC.

The chain links TRBV6-1 to TRBJ1-5, with D perhaps TRBD1 (6 bases). This CDR3 has 14 amino acids. V dropped 4 bases and J dropped 4 bases, with 11 bases sitting between them. CDR1 is MNHNS, CDR2 SASEGT, per germline. The CDR3 DNA follows: TGTGCCAGCAGTGCTGGACAGAAGAATCAGCCCCAGCATTTT. Translation: CASSAGQKNQPQHF.

The chain combines TRBV30 with TRBJ2-5; 9 bases map to TRBD1. Trimming removed 5 bases from V and 5 bases from J; junction bases left unmatched: 9. The CDR3 totals 14 residues. The germline CDR1 and CDR2 sequences are GTSNPN and SVGIG (reference sequence). This chain's CDR3 is CAWARTGAMETQYF. The CDR3 nucleotides read TGTGCCTGGGCCAGGACAGGGGCCATGGAGACCCAGTACTTC. The variable domain in full, completed from reference TRBV30 and TRBJ2-5, reads SQTIHQWPATLVQPVGSPLSLECTVEGTSNPNLYWYRQAAGRGLQLLFYSVGIGQISSEVPQNLSASRPQDRQFILSSKKLLLSDSGFYLCAWARTGAMETQYFGPGTRLLVL.

This chain uses TRBV2 with TRBJ2-1; 7 bases are shared with TRBD1. The CDR3 is 15 amino acids. CDR1 and CDR2 (germline): SNHLY, FYNNEI. The V segment lost 2 bases and the J segment 6 bases; nucleotides outside the gene matches: 7. CDR3 DNA sequence: TGTGCCAGCAGTGAAATCGAGGGGGCTAGCAATGAGCAGTTCTTC. Encoded protein: CASSEIEGASNEQFF. Filled out from reference TRBV2 and TRBJ2-1, the complete variable domain reads EPEVTQTPSHQVTQMGQEVILRCVPISNHLYFYWYRQILGQKVEFLVSFYNNEISEKSEIFDDQFSVERPDGSNFTLKIRSTKLEDSAMYFCASSEIEGASNEQFFGPGTRLTVL.

This chain joins TRBV6-5 and TRBJ2-2; the D is unclear. The CDR3 covers 15 residues. Germline CDR1 is MNHEY and CDR2 is SVGAGI. Between the trimmed V and J ends, which lost 0 bases and 5 bases, there was a span of 10 bases. The CDR3 bases are TGTGCCAGCAGTTACTCGATTAGGAGAACCGGGGAGCTGTTTTTT. Translation gives CASSYSIRRTGELFF.

The rearrangement uses TRBV30 and TRBJ1-3; D remains unclear. Trimming took off 1 base at V and 4 bases at J, with 8 bases between the two ends. Germline values: CDR1 GTSNPN, CDR2 SVGIG (reference sequence). This CDR3 comprises 13 residues. CDR3 DNA: TGTGCCTGGAGTGCCGAAGGGGGAAACACCATATATTTT. Amino acids: CAWSAEGGNTIYF.

This chain uses TRBV9 with TRBJ1-1; D is unclear. Germline V gene sequence: CDR1 SGDLS, CDR2 YYNGEE. V was cut by 5 bases and J by 0 bases, with 8 bases left in between. The CDR3 totals 13 residues. The CDR3 loop reads CASSQELNTEAFF. The CDR3 DNA reads as TGTGCCAGCAGTCAGGAATTGAACACTGAAGCTTTCTTT.

The gene calls are TRBV10-3 and TRBJ2-2; D is unresolved. Trimming took off 0 bases at V and 1 base at J, with 9 bases between the two ends. CDR3 length: 16 residues. CDR1 and CDR2 (germline): ENHRY, SYGVKD. The CDR3 DNA reads TGTGCCATCAGTGAGTCTGGGCTTCTGAACACCGGGGAGCTGTTTTTT. Its translation: CAISESGLLNTGELFF.

On this clone: A read error may be the cause here, since a much bigger clone is one base away. Other DNA variants within this sample encode the same CDR3. This chain links TRBV6-5 with TRBJ2-7; TRBD1 agrees at 12 bases. This CDR3 has 13 residues. Germline-derived CDR1 and CDR2 are MNHEY and SVGAGI. In DNA, the CDR3 is TGCGCCAGCAGTCGGGACAGGGGGCTAGAGCAGTACTTC. This codes for CASSRDRGLEQYF.